The 27 T cell receptor beta chains given below trace back to one sample, sequenced in a study of beta chain features in type 1 diabetes. Study findings and constraints: All four CD4+ subsets of Type 1 diabetes patients contained TCRB CDR3s that were moderately but significantly shorter.

Expressed TCRB transcripts were sequenced after all isolated RNA was converted to cDNA. This table comes from immunoSEQ multiplex PCR, and its TCRdb copy is limited to in-frame clones, with some not included. In the table there are more than 300,000 clones, 9.6% of which are singletons. These receptors have no known antigen. Sequenced input: central memory CD4+ T cells from blood. Source of these receptors: a man between 25 and 39 years old with type 1 diabetes.

The chain is built from TRBV7-9 and TRBJ1-5, with 9 bases aligning to TRBD1. The CDR3 loop spans 15 amino acids. With 5 bases clipped from V and 4 bases from J, the junction kept 6 bases outside the gene matches. Germline assignment: CDR1 SEHNR and CDR2 FQNEAQ (reference sequence). The CDR3 sequence: CASSLAGTGNQPQHF. For the CDR3, the DNA is TGTGCCAGCAGCCTTGCCGGGACAGGGAATCAGCCCCAGCATTTT.

This clone has just a few counts. This chain uses TRBV5-4 with TRBJ2-7; 10 bases fit TRBD2. Per germline, CDR1 SGHNT and CDR2 YYREEE (reference sequence). The CDR3 runs 15 residues. The trim removed 0 bases at V and 2 bases at J, leaving 2 bases unmatched. This CDR3 is CASSLGTSGTYEQYF. DNA of the CDR3: TGTGCCAGCAGCTTGGGGACTAGCGGTACCTACGAGCAGTACTTC. Filled out from reference TRBV5-4 and TRBJ2-7, the complete variable domain reads ETGVTQSPTHLIKTRGQQVTLRCSSQSGHNTVSWYQQALGQGPQFIFQYYREEENGRGNFPPRFSGLQFPNYSSELNVNALELDDSALYLCASSLGTSGTYEQYFGPGTRLTVT.

Many counts were recorded for this clone. The same CDR3 arises from other DNA sequences in this sample as well. The V call is TRBV19, the J call TRBJ1-5; D is unclear. CDR1 LNHDA and CDR2 SQIVND come from the germline V gene (reference sequence). The V gene lost 6 bases and the J gene lost 4 bases, with 7 bases spanning the gap. This CDR3 region has 12 residues. The DNA of the CDR3 is TGTGCCAGTAGGACCGGGAATCAGCCCCAGCATTTT. Translating gives CASRTGNQPQHF. Full variable domain (rest looked up from reference TRBV19 and TRBJ1-5): DGGITQSPKYLFRKEGQNVTLSCEQNLNHDAMYWYRQDPGQGLRLIYYSQIVNDFQKGDIAEGYSVSREKKESFPLTVTSAQKNPTAFYLCASRTGNQPQHFGDGTRLSIL.

This clone showed up just a few times. The V gene is TRBV15, the J gene TRBJ1-2; maybe TRBD1 (6 bases). Per the germline V gene, CDR1 is LNHNV and CDR2 is YYDKDF (reference sequence). The CDR3 has 17 residues. The ends were cut back, 0 bases at V and 2 bases at J, with 16 bases in the middle. This CDR3 is CATSRDGRGGGNYGYTF. Written as DNA, the CDR3 is TGTGCCACCAGCAGAGATGGCAGGGGAGGGGGAAACTATGGCTACACCTTC. The full variable domain, with the rest looked up from reference TRBV15 and TRBJ1-2, is DAMVIQNPRYQVTQFGKPVTLSCSQTLNHNVMYWYQQKSSQAPKLLFHYYDKDFNNEADTPDNFQSRRPNTSFCFLDIRSPGLGDTAMYLCATSRDGRGGGNYGYTFGSGTRLTVV.

This clone was counted a few times. The CDR3 sequence is CASSVAGAQETQYF. In nucleotides, the CDR3 is TGTGCCAGCAGCGTAGCGGGGGCTCAAGAGACCCAGTACTTC. This chain connects TRBV6-5 to TRBJ2-5; 9 nucleotides align to TRBD2. J lost 2 bases, V lost 6 bases, and 4 bases had no gene match. Germline CDR1 reads MNHEY; CDR2 reads SVGAGI. The CDR3 consists of 14 residues.

The table lists this clone with a few counts. V gene TRBV2 combines with J gene TRBJ2-3; D call uncertain. The CDR3 has 14 residues. Per germline, CDR1 SNHLY and CDR2 FYNNEI. The germline V and J ends were trimmed by 5 bases and 6 bases, with 15 bases remaining between them. In nucleotides, the CDR3 is TGTGCCAGCAGTCCGGGCCAACGCTTGGATACGCAGTATTTT. Translated: CASSPGQRLDTQYF.

This clone has only a few counts. V is TRBV7-3 and J is TRBJ2-5; a possible D gene is TRBD2 (7 bases). V gave up 1 base and J gave up 4 bases, with 13 bases separating them. The CDR3 contains 15 residues. Germline CDR1 reads SGHTA; CDR2 reads FQGTGA. The chain's CDR3 is CASSLISGEGETQYF. The CDR3, as DNA: TGTGCCAGCAGCTTAATTTCAGGGGAGGGAGAGACCCAGTACTTC.

The sample holds a few counts of this clone. The V call is TRBV28, the J call TRBJ2-1; 8 nucleotides match TRBD2. The germline gives CDR1 MDHEN, CDR2 SYDVKM. Trimming removed 4 bases from V and 0 bases from J; junction bases left unmatched: 5. The CDR3 contains 16 residues. The CDR3 loop is CASSSAGVRSYNEQFF. The CDR3 bases are TGTGCCAGCAGTTCAGCGGGGGTTCGCTCCTACAATGAGCAGTTCTTC.

This clone was seen a handful of times. V usage is TRBV27 and J usage is TRBJ2-2, with D tentatively TRBD1 or TRBD2 (5 bases each). Germline loops: CDR1 MNHEY, CDR2 SMNVEV (reference sequence). CDR3 length equals 15 residues. Trimming stripped 7 bases from V and 4 bases from J, with 16 bases between. The CDR3 region is CASTSPAGSTGELFF. CDR3 in DNA: TGTGCCAGCACCTCCCCCGCAGGGAGCACCGGGGAGCTGTTTTTT.

CDR3 amino acids: CASSPFDRDTEAFF. For the CDR3, the DNA is TGTGCCAGCAGTCCGTTTGACAGGGACACTGAAGCTTTCTTT. The chain links TRBV27 to TRBJ1-1; 7 bases are shared with TRBD1. V gave up 5 bases and J gave up 3 bases; unmatched junction bases: 6. Per germline, CDR1 MNHEY and CDR2 SMNVEV (reference sequence). This CDR3 is built from 14 residues.

This chain links TRBV5-4 with TRBJ2-5, with 7 bases that match TRBD2. This CDR3 is built from 16 residues. Germline V gene data show CDR1 as SGHNT and CDR2 as YYREEE (reference sequence). Unmatched junction bases numbered 14, after V lost 4 bases and J lost 5 bases. The CDR3 DNA is TGTGCCAGCAGCGCCAGAAGTGGGAGGGCCGGGGAGACCCAGTACTTC. As protein: CASSARSGRAGETQYF.

This clone was seen only once. The chain has TRBV6-5 and TRBJ2-2; TRBD2 might be the D (5 bases). Germline V gene sequence: CDR1 MNHEY, CDR2 SVGAGI. With 8 bases removed from V and 2 bases from J, the gap between germline ends came to 12 bases. There are 14 residues in the CDR3. The CDR3 spells CASYRDLNTGELFF. DNA of the CDR3: TGTGCCAGCTACCGGGATCTCAACACCGGGGAGCTGTTTTTT.

A word on this clone: A far larger clone differs by one base, so this is likely a read error. This specimen includes other DNA sequences encoding the same CDR3. This chain uses TRBV25-1 with TRBJ2-7, with a tentative D call TRBD2 (5 bases). CDR1 is MGHDK and CDR2 is SYGVNS in the germline V gene. The CDR3 consists of 12 residues. CDR3 DNA sequence: TGTGCCAGCAGCGAATCGGGGTACGAGCAGTACTTC. Its protein product is CASSESGYEQYF.

This clone has more than one count but fewer than ten. The V and J genes are TRBV6-5 and TRBJ1-1; no reliable D call. The V gene lost 2 bases and the J gene lost 4 bases, with 8 bases spanning the gap. Germline V gives CDR1 MNHEY, CDR2 SVGAGI. The CDR3 is 13 residues long. The CDR3 DNA reads as TGTGCCAGCAGTTACGGGGTCGCCACTGAAGCTTTCTTT. It codes for CASSYGVATEAFF.

The chain carries TRBV6-6 and TRBJ1-2; no definite D call. Germline CDR1 MNHNY, CDR2 SVGAGI (reference sequence). Trimming removed 6 bases at V and 5 bases at J, with 10 bases between. The CDR3 loop spans 12 amino acids. In DNA form, the CDR3 reads TGTGCCAGCAGCCCGAATGCTTATGGCTACACCTTC. It encodes CASSPNAYGYTF.

This sequence joins TRBV27 and TRBJ2-5, with D possibly called TRBD1 or TRBD2 (6 bases each). Germline V lookup: CDR1 MNHEY, CDR2 SMNVEV (reference sequence). Trimming cost V 4 bases and J 7 bases, with 19 bases left between them. This CDR3 has 15 amino acids. The CDR3 nucleotides are TGTGCCAGCAGTTCACCCAACAGGGTGGGGGGGACCCAGTACTTC. It specifies CASSSPNRVGGTQYF.

This clone turned up a few times. This chain connects TRBV29-1 to TRBJ2-7; the D call may be TRBD1 or TRBD2 (5 bases each). The germline V gene has CDR1 SQVTM and CDR2 ANQGSEA. This CDR3 has 13 amino acids. V was shortened by 4 bases and J by 3 bases, with 13 bases between the two germline ends. CDR3: CSVGRDPDYEQYF. CDR3 DNA sequence: TGCAGCGTTGGTAGGGACCCAGACTACGAGCAGTACTTC.

This rearrangement joins TRBV9 to TRBJ2-5, with D possibly TRBD2 on 6 matching bases. The V end lost 4 bases, the J end lost 5 bases, and 24 bases lay between the germline ends. This CDR3 spans 17 amino acids. CDR1 is SGDLS and CDR2 is YYNGEE in the germline V gene. The CDR3 is CASSQRVTGEARETQYF. The CDR3 region has the DNA TGTGCCAGCAGCCAGCGGGTAACGGGAGAGGCTAGGGAGACCCAGTACTTC.

At least ten counts were recorded for this clone. The chain links TRBV28 to TRBJ2-1, with a weak D call TRBD2 (5 bases). The CDR3 runs to 14 residues. V was pared by 7 bases and J by 7 bases, with 17 bases between. The germline gives CDR1 MDHEN, CDR2 SYDVKM. CDR3 in amino acids: CASKSGGYRNEQFF. As DNA, the CDR3 is TGTGCCAGCAAGTCGGGCGGGTATAGGAATGAGCAGTTCTTC.

This clone was recorded a few times. CDR3: CASSLTDRINQPQHF. DNA for the CDR3: TGTGCCAGCAGCCTCACGGACAGAATAAACCAGCCCCAGCATTTT. The V and J genes are TRBV28 and TRBJ1-5, with D perhaps matching TRBD1 (6 bases). V dropped 6 bases and J dropped 7 bases, with 19 bases sitting between them. Germline V gene lookup returns CDR1 MDHEN and CDR2 SYDVKM. The CDR3 consists of 15 residues.

V gene TRBV11-3 combines with J gene TRBJ2-4, with TRBD2 as a possible D gene (6 bases). Trimming pared 2 bases from V and 5 bases from J, leaving 7 bases between. The CDR3 runs 13 residues. Germline CDR1 reads SGHNT; CDR2 reads YENEEA. CDR3 DNA: TGTGCCAGCAGCTTACCGGGGGAAAACATTCAGTACTTC. This translates into CASSLPGENIQYF.

The chain has TRBV29-1 and TRBJ2-5; D might be TRBD2 (5 bases). Trimming removed 7 bases at V and 3 bases at J, with 12 bases between. The CDR3 sequence is 12 residues long. Per the germline V gene, CDR1 is SQVTM and CDR2 is ANQGSEA. This chain's CDR3 is CSGKEAEETQYF. CDR3 bases: TGCAGCGGGAAGGAGGCAGAAGAGACCCAGTACTTC.

The V and J genes are TRBV15 and TRBJ1-3, with D possibly being TRBD1 (5 bases). Germline V lookup: CDR1 LNHNV, CDR2 YYDKDF (reference sequence). CDR3 length: 18 amino acids. V lost 0 bases and J 0 bases, leaving 15 bases between the germline ends. The CDR3 DNA follows: TGTGCCACCAGCAGAGATCTGGGGGTCCGAAGCTCTGGAAACACCATATATTTT. Protein: CATSRDLGVRSSGNTIYF.

This clone was found a few times. The genes are TRBV6-1 and TRBJ1-1, with 10 bases aligning to TRBD1. The V and J ends lost 7 bases and 4 bases, in that order; junction bases with no gene match: 6. Germline V gene sequence: CDR1 MNHNS, CDR2 SASEGT. This CDR3 is built from 14 residues. CDR3: CASNGQGVSTEAFF. CDR3 in DNA: TGTGCCAGCAACGGACAGGGGGTGAGCACTGAAGCTTTCTTT.

V usage is TRBV7-6 and J usage is TRBJ2-6; 8 positions match TRBD1. The junction had 16 bases not matched to a gene; V was cut back by 1 base and J by 2 bases. The CDR3 sequence is 21 residues long. Looked up from germline, CDR1 is SGHVS and CDR2 is FNYEAQ. The CDR3 region has the DNA TGTGCCAGCAGCTTAGTCCTCGTAGTCGGACAGGGACTCCCTGGGGCCAACGTCCTGACTTTC. Its translation is CASSLVLVVGQGLPGANVLTF.

This clone was counted ten times or more. The chain uses TRBV5-1 and TRBJ2-7; D perhaps matches TRBD1 (6 bases). V lost 4 bases, J lost 0 bases, and 17 bases lay in between. The CDR3 totals 16 residues. The germline CDR1 and CDR2 sequences are SGHRS and YFSETQ. Written as DNA, the CDR3 is TGCGCCAGCAGCCTTATACCCCGGGACATCTCCTACGAGCAGTACTTC. Translating gives CASSLIPRDISYEQYF.

V and J are TRBV7-2 and TRBJ2-3; 10 bases map to TRBD2. V dropped 2 bases and J dropped 5; count of bases not matched to a gene: 7. Germline V gene lookup returns CDR1 SGHTA and CDR2 FQGNSA. This CDR3 contains 16 residues. In nucleotides, the CDR3 is TGTGCCAGCAGCTTAAGAGCGGGAGGGCCGGGAGATACGCAGTATTTT. Its translation is CASSLRAGGPGDTQYF. The full variable domain, in which reference TRBV7-2 and TRBJ2-3 provide the parts outside the CDR3, is GAGVSQSPSNKVTEKGKDVELRCDPISGHTALYWYRQSLGQGLEFLIYFQGNSAPDKSGLPSDRFSAERTGGSVSTLTIQRTQQEDSAVYLCASSLRAGGPGDTQYFGPGTRLTVL.